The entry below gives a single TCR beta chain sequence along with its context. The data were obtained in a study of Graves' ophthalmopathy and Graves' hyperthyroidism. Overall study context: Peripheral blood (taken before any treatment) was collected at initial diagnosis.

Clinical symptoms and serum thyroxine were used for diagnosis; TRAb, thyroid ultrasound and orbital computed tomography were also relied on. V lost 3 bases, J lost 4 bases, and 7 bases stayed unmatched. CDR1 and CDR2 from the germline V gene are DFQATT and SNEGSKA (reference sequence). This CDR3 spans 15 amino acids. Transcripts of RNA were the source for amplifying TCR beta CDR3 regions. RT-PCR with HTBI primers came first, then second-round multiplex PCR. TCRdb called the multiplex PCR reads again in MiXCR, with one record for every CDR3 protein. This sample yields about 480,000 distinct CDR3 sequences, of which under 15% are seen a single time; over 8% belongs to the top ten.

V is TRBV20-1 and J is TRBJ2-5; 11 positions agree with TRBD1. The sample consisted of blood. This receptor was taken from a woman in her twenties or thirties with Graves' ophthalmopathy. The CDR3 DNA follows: TGCAGTGCTAGCACACCGGGACAGGGGGGAGAGACCCAGTACTTC. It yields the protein CSASTPGQGGETQYF.